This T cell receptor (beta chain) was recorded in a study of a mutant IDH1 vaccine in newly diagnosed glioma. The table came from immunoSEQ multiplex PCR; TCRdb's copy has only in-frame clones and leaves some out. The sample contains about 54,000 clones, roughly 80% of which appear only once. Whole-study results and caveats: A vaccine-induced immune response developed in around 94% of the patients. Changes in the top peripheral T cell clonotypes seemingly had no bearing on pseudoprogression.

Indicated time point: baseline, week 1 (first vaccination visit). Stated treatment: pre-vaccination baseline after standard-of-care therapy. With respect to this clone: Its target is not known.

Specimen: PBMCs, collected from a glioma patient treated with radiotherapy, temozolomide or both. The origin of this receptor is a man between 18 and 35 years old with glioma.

The CDR3 region is CASSPEGGSNQPQHF. The CDR3 DNA follows: TGTGCCAGCAGCCCAGAGGGGGGGAGCAATCAGCCCCAGCATTTT. The chain combines TRBV6-4 with TRBJ1-5, with D perhaps matching TRBD1 (6 bases). The CDR3 is made up of 15 amino acids. CDR1 and CDR2 from the germline V gene are MRHNA and SNTAGT. Trimming removed 6 bases from V and 1 base from J, with 13 bases in between.